The 8 T cell receptor beta chains reported below all come from one sample, sequenced in a study of Graves' ophthalmopathy and Graves' hyperthyroidism (dated by TCRdb to 2017 to 2018). For sequencing, an Illumina HiSeq 2000 was employed. For repertoire sequencing, TCR beta CDR3 regions were amplified from RNA transcripts. The first round of RT-PCR was done with HTBI primers and the Qiagen OneStep RT-PCR kit, and was followed by a second round of multiplex PCR, then size selection and purification. TCRdb cleaned the public reads at Q25 with fastp, built clones with MiXCR and kept in-frame beta chains. Each CDR3 protein appears once, grouped with its most common genes and DNA. Counted in this sample were some 240,000 distinct CDR3 sequences; around 42% of them appeared once. The biggest ten clones account for roughly half of the sample. Sequencing was carried out using peripheral blood. The receptors derive from an adult man with Graves' ophthalmopathy.

This clonotype was observed a handful of times. The chain uses TRBV6-1 and TRBJ1-1; 7 bases match TRBD1. Trimming at V came to 4 bases and at J to 2 bases, leaving 4 bases not matched to a gene. The CDR3 is 14 residues long. Germline V gives CDR1 MNHNS, CDR2 SASEGT. The CDR3, as DNA: TGTGCCAGCAGTGGCCGACAGGGAAACACTGAAGCTTTCTTT. Translation gives CASSGRQGNTEAFF.

The genes are TRBV4-1 and TRBJ1-2; perhaps TRBD1 as D (6 bases). Trimming shortened V by 0 bases and J by 4 bases, and 18 bases separated the two germline ends. The germline gives CDR1 MGHRA, CDR2 YSYEKL. The CDR3 length is 17 residues. The CDR3 DNA reads as TGCGCCAGCAGCCAAGATCTACGGCAGGGGTTTCGCTATGGCTACACCTTC. It translates to CASSQDLRQGFRYGYTF.

The chain couples TRBV5-8 to TRBJ1-1; D not certain. Trimming took 4 bases from V and 2 from J, leaving 9 bases between them. In germline, CDR1 is SGHTS, CDR2 YDEGEE. The CDR3 sequence is 13 residues long. The CDR3 coding sequence is TGTGCCAGCAGCCAAGACCGTAACACTGAAGCTTTCTTT. Its translation: CASSQDRNTEAFF.

This chain joins TRBV7-9 and TRBJ1-2, with TRBD1 identical over 7 bases. Germline V lookup: CDR1 SEHNR, CDR2 FQNEAQ (reference sequence). The length of the CDR3 is 14 residues. The trim removed 1 base at V and 5 bases at J, leaving 4 bases unmatched. In nucleotides, the CDR3 is TGTGCCAGCAGCTTAGTGGGACAGATATATGGCTACACCTTC. Translation: CASSLVGQIYGYTF.

V and J are TRBV25-1 and TRBJ1-4; TRBD1 might be the D (6 bases). The V end lost 1 base, the J end lost 6 bases, and 12 bases lay between the germline ends. In germline, CDR1 is MGHDK, CDR2 SYGVNS. The CDR3 totals 15 residues. CDR3 residues: CASSEFGGADEKLFF. CDR3 nucleotides: TGTGCCAGCAGTGAATTCGGGGGCGCGGATGAAAAACTGTTTTTT.

This clonotype was detected a few times. This chain connects TRBV6-5 to TRBJ1-2, with a weak D call TRBD1 (6 bases). V lost 9 bases to trimming and J lost 4 bases, with 18 bases between them. The CDR3 runs 14 residues. CDR1 and CDR2 (germline): MNHEY, SVGAGI. The CDR3 DNA is TGTGCCAGGCCCTGGGACACAAGGCCCTATGGCTACACCTTC. Residues: CARPWDTRPYGYTF.

The chain uses TRBV25-1 and TRBJ2-7, with a possible D match to TRBD1 (5 bases). Per the germline V gene, CDR1 is MGHDK and CDR2 is SYGVNS. The CDR3 has 15 residues. V lost 5 bases to trimming and J lost 6 bases, with 20 bases between them. CDR3 in amino acids: CASSSWPQGVSEQYF. The CDR3, as DNA: TGTGCCAGCAGTTCATGGCCCCAAGGGGTCTCCGAGCAGTACTTC.

A note on this clonotype: Germline is not matched at one junction end, which may reflect a read error. The CDR3 here is CASSLAAGSSWGDGYTF. The DNA of the CDR3 is TGTGCCAGCAGCCTAGCTGCGGGATCCTCATGGGGTGATGGCTACACCTTC. The chain combines TRBV4-1 with TRBJ1-2, with no clear D. Germline CDR1 is MGHRA and CDR2 is YSYEKL. The CDR3 consists of 17 residues.